This T cell receptor (beta chain) was retrieved from a study of cytomegalovirus exposure and HLA in healthy donors. PCR used 60 Vbeta primers and 13 Jbeta primers. Clones were read by immunoSEQ multiplex PCR, and TCRdb kept only the in-frame ones, dropping some. The data show fewer than 250,000 clones, with approximately 80% seen just once and roughly 0.7% held by the top ten. The CDR3 loop spans 13 amino acids. The germline gives CDR1 MNHNS, CDR2 SASEGT. V was shortened by 4 bases and J by 5 bases, with 11 bases between the two germline ends. The table lists this clone with a count of one. The chain couples TRBV6-1 to TRBJ1-2; D might be TRBD1 (5 bases). The specimen sequenced was PBMCs. The receptor's source is a boy between 2 and 10 years old in good health and CMV-seronegative. The CDR3 nucleotides are TGTGCCAGCAGTGGCGGAGGGGCTTATGGCTACACCTTC. Its protein is CASSGGGAYGYTF.